The T cell receptor beta chain under discussion was sequenced for a study of blood T cell repertoires in COVID-19. Study at large: The United States, Italy and Spain supplied acute and convalescent COVID-19 samples. Sources were T cells, B-cell-depleted T cells, or PBMCs; the material itself was cDNA or gDNA.

Trimming removed 2 bases at V and 0 bases at J, with 20 bases between. Germline V gene sequence: CDR1 SGHKS, CDR2 YYEKEE (reference sequence). This CDR3 has 18 amino acids. Authors' data handling: Scientists estimated how many nucleated cells there were by amplifying reference gene primers. Sequencing used immunoSEQ multiplex PCR; TCRdb keeps in-frame clones, though not all of them. V and J calls and clone size are given by that table; D and trimming were obtained from the DNA. The sample contains tens of thousands of clones, 88% of which appear only once. This sequence was found in a human donor in a cohort sampled during active COVID-19. The V call is TRBV5-5, the J call TRBJ1-2, with D maybe TRBD1 (6 bases). The sequenced sample was peripheral blood. Written as DNA, the CDR3 is TGTGCCAGCAGCTTAATCCTATTACGTGGACAGACTAACTATGGCTACACCTTC. Residues: CASSLILLRGQTNYGYTF.